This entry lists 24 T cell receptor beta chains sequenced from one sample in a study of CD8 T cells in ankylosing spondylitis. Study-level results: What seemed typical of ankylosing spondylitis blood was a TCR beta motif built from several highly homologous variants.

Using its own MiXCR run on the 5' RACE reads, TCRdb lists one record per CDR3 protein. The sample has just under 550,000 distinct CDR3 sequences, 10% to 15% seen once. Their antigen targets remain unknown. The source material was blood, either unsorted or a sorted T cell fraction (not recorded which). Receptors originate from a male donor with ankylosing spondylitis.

This CDR3 reads CASSLLVTSGTYEQYF. The CDR3, as DNA: TGTGCCAGCAGCTTACTTGTGACTAGCGGAACCTACGAGCAGTACTTC. This chain connects TRBV11-2 to TRBJ2-7; 9 bases are shared with TRBD2. Germline V gives CDR1 SGHAT, CDR2 FQNNGV. Trimming removed 2 bases from V and 2 bases from J; junction bases left unmatched: 7. The CDR3 is 16 amino acids.

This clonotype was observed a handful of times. CDR3 loop: CASSGTGLSPLHF. CDR3 nucleotide sequence: TGTGCCAGCAGTGGGACAGGGTTGTCACCCCTCCACTTT. The chain uses TRBV27 and TRBJ1-6, with 9 bases that match TRBD1. The trim removed 5 bases at V and 10 bases at J, leaving 3 bases unmatched. CDR1 is MNHEY and CDR2 is SMNVEV in the germline V gene (reference sequence). CDR3 size: 13 residues.

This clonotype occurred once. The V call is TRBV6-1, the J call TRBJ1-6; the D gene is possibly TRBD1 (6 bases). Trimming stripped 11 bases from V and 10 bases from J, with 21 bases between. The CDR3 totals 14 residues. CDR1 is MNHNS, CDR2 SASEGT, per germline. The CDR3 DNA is TGTGCCCTCCGTACGGGGGCAGAACGGTCACCCCTCCACTTT. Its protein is CALRTGAERSPLHF.

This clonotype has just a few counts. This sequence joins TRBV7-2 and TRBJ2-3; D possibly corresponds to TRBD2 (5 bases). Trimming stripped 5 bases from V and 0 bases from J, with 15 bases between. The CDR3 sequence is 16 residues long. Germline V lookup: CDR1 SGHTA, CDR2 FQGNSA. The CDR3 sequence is CASSLDYSRSTDTQYF. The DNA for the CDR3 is TGTGCCAGCAGCCTCGACTACTCCCGTAGCACAGATACGCAGTATTTT. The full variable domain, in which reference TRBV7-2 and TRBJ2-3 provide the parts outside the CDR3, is GAGVSQSPSNKVTEKGKDVELRCDPISGHTALYWYRQSLGQGLEFLIYFQGNSAPDKSGLPSDRFSAERTGGSVSTLTIQRTQQEDSAVYLCASSLDYSRSTDTQYFGPGTRLTVL.

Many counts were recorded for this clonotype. The CDR3 DNA sequence: TGCAGTCCCCGGCAACTAGCGGGAATGAATGAGCAGTTCTTC. It specifies CSPRQLAGMNEQFF. The J gene is TRBJ2-1, the V gene TRBV20-1, with TRBD2 matching over 10 bases. CDR3 length equals 14 residues. Germline V gene lookup returns CDR1 DFQATT and CDR2 SNEGSKA (reference sequence). The trim removed 8 bases at V and 7 bases at J, leaving 11 bases unmatched.

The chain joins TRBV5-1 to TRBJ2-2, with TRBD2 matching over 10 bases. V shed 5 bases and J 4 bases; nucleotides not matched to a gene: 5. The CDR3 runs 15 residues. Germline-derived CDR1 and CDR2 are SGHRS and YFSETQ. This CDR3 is CASSVIAGGTGELFF. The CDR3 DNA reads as TGCGCCAGCAGTGTGATAGCGGGAGGCACCGGGGAGCTGTTTTTT.

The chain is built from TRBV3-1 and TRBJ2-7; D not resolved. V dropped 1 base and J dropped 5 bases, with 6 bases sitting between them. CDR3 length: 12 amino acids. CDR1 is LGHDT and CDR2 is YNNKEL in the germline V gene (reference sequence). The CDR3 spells CASSQVIHEQYF. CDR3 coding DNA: TGTGCCAGCAGCCAAGTGATCCACGAGCAGTACTTC.

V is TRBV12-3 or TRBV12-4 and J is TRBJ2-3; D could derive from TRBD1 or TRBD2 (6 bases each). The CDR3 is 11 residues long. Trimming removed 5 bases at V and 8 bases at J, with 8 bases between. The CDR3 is CASSPGATQYF. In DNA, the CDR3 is TGTGCCAGCAGTCCGGGGGCTACGCAGTATTTT.

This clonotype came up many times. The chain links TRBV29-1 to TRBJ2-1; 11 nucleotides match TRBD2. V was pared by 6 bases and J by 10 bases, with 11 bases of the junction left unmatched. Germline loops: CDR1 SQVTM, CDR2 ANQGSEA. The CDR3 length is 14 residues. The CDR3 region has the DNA TGCAGCGTCAGCGGTAGCGGGAGGGCCTGGGAGCAGTTCTTC. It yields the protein CSVSGSGRAWEQFF.

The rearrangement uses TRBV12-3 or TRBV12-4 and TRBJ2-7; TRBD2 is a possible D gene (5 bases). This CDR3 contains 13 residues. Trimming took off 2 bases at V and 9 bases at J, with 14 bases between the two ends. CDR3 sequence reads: CASSLSGPGRQYF. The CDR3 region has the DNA TGTGCCAGCAGTTTAAGCGGTCCGGGGAGGCAGTACTTC.

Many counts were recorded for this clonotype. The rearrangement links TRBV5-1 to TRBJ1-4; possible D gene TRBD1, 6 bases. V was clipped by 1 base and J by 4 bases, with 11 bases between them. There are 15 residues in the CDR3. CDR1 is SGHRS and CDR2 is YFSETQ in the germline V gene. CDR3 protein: CASSLIGGFNEKLFF. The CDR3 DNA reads TGCGCCAGCAGCTTGATAGGGGGTTTTAATGAAAAACTGTTTTTT. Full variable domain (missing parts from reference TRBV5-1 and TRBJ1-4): KAGVTQTPRYLIKTRGQQVTLSCSPISGHRSVSWYQQTPGQGLQFLFEYFSETQRNKGNFPGRFSGRQFSNSRSEMNVSTLELGDSALYLCASSLIGGFNEKLFFGSGTQLSVL.

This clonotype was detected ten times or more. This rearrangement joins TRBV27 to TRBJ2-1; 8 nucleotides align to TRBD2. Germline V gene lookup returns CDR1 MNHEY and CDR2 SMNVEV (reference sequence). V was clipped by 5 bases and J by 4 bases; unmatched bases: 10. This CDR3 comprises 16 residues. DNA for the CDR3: TGTGCCAGCAGTCAGACCCTTAGCGGGATTTACAATGAGCAGTTCTTC. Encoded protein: CASSQTLSGIYNEQFF.

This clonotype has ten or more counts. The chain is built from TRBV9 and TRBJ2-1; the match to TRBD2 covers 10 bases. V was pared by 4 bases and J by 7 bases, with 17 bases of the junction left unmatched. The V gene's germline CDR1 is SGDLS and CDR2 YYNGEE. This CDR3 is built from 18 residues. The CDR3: CASSPYWASGRGVNEQFF. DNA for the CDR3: TGTGCCAGCAGCCCCTACTGGGCTAGCGGGAGAGGAGTGAATGAGCAGTTCTTC.

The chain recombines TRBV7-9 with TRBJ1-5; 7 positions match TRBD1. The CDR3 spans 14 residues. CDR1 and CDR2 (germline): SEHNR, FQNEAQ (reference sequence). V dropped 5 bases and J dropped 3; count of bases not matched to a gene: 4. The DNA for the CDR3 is TGTGCCAGCAGCGCCACAGGGGCCAATCAGCCCCAGCATTTT. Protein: CASSATGANQPQHF.

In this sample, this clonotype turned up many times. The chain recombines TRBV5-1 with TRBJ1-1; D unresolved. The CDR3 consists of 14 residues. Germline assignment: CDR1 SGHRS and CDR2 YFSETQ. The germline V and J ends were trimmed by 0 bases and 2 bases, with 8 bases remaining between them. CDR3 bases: TGCGCCAGCAGCTTGGGACATTCAAACACTGAAGCTTTCTTT. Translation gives CASSLGHSNTEAFF. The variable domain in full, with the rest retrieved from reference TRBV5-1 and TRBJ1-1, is KAGVTQTPRYLIKTRGQQVTLSCSPISGHRSVSWYQQTPGQGLQFLFEYFSETQRNKGNFPGRFSGRQFSNSRSEMNVSTLELGDSALYLCASSLGHSNTEAFFGQGTRLTVV.

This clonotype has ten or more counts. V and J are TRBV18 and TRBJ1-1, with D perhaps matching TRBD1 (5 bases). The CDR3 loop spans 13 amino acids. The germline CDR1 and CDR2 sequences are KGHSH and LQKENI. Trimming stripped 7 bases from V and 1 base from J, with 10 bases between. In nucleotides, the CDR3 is TGTGCCAGCTGCGGGGCCTGGAACACTGAAGCTTTCTTT. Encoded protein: CASCGAWNTEAFF.

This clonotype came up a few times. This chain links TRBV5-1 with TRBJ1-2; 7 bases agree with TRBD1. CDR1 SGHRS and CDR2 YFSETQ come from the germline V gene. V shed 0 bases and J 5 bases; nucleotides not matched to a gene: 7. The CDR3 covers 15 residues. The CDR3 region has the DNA TGCGCCAGCAGCTTGGATGGCAGGGGGGAATATGGCTACACCTTC. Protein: CASSLDGRGEYGYTF.

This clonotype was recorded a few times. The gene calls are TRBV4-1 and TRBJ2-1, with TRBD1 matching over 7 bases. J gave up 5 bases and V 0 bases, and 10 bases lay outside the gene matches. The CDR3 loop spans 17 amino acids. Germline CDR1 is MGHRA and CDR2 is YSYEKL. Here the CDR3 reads CASSQDLEQGWNNEQFF. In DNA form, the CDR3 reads TGCGCCAGCAGCCAAGACCTTGAACAGGGGTGGAACAATGAGCAGTTCTTC.

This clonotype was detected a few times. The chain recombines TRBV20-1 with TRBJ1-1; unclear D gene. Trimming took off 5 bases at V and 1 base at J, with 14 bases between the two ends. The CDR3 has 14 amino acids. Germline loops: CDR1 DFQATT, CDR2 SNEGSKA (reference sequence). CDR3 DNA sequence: TGCAGTGCTCCTCTGCCGCCCGGGAACACTGAAGCTTTCTTT. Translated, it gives CSAPLPPGNTEAFF.

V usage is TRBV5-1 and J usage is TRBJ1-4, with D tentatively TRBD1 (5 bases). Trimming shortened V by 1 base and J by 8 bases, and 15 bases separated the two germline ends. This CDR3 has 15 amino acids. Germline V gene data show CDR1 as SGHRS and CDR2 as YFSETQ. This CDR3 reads CASSLNAGREEKLFF. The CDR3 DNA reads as TGCGCCAGCAGCTTGAACGCAGGGAGGGAAGAAAAACTGTTTTTT.

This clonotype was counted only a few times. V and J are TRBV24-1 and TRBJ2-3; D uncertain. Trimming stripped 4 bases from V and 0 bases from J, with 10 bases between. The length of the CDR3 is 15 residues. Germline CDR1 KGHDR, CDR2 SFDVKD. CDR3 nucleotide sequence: TGTGCCACCAGTGAGCCGACAATGAGCACAGATACGCAGTATTTT. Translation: CATSEPTMSTDTQYF.

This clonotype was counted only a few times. CDR3 nucleotides: TGCAGTGCAAGGCTACTTGGACAGGGGAAACAAGAGACCCAGTACTTC. It is translated as CSARLLGQGKQETQYF. The rearrangement links TRBV20-1 to TRBJ2-5; TRBD1 aligns across 9 bases. Trimming at V came to 6 bases and at J to 2 bases, leaving 13 bases not matched to a gene. The CDR3 runs 16 residues. In germline, CDR1 is DFQATT, CDR2 SNEGSKA (reference sequence).

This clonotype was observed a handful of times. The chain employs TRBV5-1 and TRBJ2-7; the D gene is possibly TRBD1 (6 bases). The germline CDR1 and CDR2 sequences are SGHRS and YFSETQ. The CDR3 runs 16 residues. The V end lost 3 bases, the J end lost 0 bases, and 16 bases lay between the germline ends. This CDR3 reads CASSWAQGLSSYEQYF. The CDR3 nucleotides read TGCGCCAGCAGCTGGGCCCAGGGGTTAAGCTCCTACGAGCAGTACTTC.

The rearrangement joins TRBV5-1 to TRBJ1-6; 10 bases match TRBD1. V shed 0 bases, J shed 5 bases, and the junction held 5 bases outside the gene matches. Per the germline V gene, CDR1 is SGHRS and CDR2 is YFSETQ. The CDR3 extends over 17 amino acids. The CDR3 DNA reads TGCGCCAGCAGCTTGGCTCAGGGACAGGGGAATAATTCACCCCTCCACTTT. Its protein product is CASSLAQGQGNNSPLHF.